This section outlines one TCR beta chain sequence together with its context. It lacks a known antigen. Qualities for individual bases were not recorded, and no much larger clone is one base off. At the junction V is shortened by 3 bases and J by 4 bases, with 15 bases in between. The germline V gene (reference sequence) supplies CDR1 GTSNPN and CDR2 SVGIG. The CDR3 runs 14 amino acids, cysteine and phenylalanine included. Kept here is only the CDR3 DNA, which spans 42 bases and is read in frame from base 1. This record belongs to a study of T-cell memory formation after mild COVID-19 (dated by TCRdb to the early 2020s). With regard to the full study: Most TCR sequence clusters were specific to one of the two donors. Longitudinal TCRalpha and TCRbeta repertoire sequencing tracked T-cell clones expanding and contracting after mild COVID-19 in two donors. The cohort was made up of two young adult volunteers, one female and one male, who were previously healthy.

Broad study findings and their caveats: The study included only a couple of mild cases, and larger cohorts that include severe cases with pre-infection samples were judged to be necessary. Contracting CD4+ clones were located mainly in the CM and EM memory subsets, whereas CD8+ clones were found to be enriched in EMRA. Clones that contracted from day 15 to 85 showed balanced CD4/CD8 phenotypes, whereas a second wave of clones that expanded from day 15 to 37 leaned towards CD4+. Some responding clones were found in pre-infection memory, which suggests that pre-existing cross-reactive memory T cells took part in the SARS-CoV-2 response. SARS-CoV-2 specificity was not confirmed for the second-wave clones peaking on day 37.

TCRdb lists the instrument as Illumina NovaSeq 6000. TCRalpha and TCRbeta cDNA libraries were built by 5'RACE with constant-segment primers, adding sample barcodes and unique molecular identifiers. RNA was extracted from every sample with Trizol reagent. Library amplification was performed in two PCR steps, and a second sample barcode and Illumina TruSeq adapters were introduced in the second step. The libraries were sequenced on an Illumina NovaSeq using 2 x 150 bp paired-end reads. The original methods were these. The reads were demultiplexed and collapsed into UMI-guided consensus sequences using migec v1.2.7. Using mixcr v2.1.11, the UMI consensuses were aligned to TRA and TRB V and J templates and assembled into clonotypes. Expanded or contracted clonotypes were those called significant by both edgeR and NoisET, with noise models trained on biological replicates. For edgeR calls, the thresholds were a false discovery rate-adjusted p below 0.01 and a log2 fold-change of 1. As an exploratory analysis of dynamics, PCA with hierarchical clustering was applied to max-normalized trajectories of the 1000 most abundant clonotypes. Each responding clone was given a CD4 or CD8 phenotype based on the CD4+ and CD8+ repertoires, which had been sequenced separately. Using fastp at Q25 and MiXCR, TCRdb reprocessed the public reads and kept productive beta chains. All rows with the same CDR3 protein become a single entry with the most common DNA and genes. None of the V and J calls come from the authors' own analysis; TCRdb made them. This sample is represented by around 340,000 distinct CDR3 sequences; around 20% of them were singletons. The ten largest clones add up to about an eighth of the sample.

Ficoll-Paque density gradient centrifugation was the method used to isolate PBMCs. Sequenced: PBMCs or a T cell subset sorted from them (not recorded which). This receptor was taken from an adult woman who had mild COVID-19 (a few samples of this study predate the infection). The sample titles of this study are shuffled in the database, so cell type and time point are left out; the donor was told from shared clones. The chain links TRBV30 with TRBJ1-2, with the D gene too uncertain to name. This receptor has the CDR3 CAWSETLLSYGYTF. In nucleotides, the sequence is TGTGCCTGGAGCGAAACTTTATTGAGCTATGGCTACACCTTC.